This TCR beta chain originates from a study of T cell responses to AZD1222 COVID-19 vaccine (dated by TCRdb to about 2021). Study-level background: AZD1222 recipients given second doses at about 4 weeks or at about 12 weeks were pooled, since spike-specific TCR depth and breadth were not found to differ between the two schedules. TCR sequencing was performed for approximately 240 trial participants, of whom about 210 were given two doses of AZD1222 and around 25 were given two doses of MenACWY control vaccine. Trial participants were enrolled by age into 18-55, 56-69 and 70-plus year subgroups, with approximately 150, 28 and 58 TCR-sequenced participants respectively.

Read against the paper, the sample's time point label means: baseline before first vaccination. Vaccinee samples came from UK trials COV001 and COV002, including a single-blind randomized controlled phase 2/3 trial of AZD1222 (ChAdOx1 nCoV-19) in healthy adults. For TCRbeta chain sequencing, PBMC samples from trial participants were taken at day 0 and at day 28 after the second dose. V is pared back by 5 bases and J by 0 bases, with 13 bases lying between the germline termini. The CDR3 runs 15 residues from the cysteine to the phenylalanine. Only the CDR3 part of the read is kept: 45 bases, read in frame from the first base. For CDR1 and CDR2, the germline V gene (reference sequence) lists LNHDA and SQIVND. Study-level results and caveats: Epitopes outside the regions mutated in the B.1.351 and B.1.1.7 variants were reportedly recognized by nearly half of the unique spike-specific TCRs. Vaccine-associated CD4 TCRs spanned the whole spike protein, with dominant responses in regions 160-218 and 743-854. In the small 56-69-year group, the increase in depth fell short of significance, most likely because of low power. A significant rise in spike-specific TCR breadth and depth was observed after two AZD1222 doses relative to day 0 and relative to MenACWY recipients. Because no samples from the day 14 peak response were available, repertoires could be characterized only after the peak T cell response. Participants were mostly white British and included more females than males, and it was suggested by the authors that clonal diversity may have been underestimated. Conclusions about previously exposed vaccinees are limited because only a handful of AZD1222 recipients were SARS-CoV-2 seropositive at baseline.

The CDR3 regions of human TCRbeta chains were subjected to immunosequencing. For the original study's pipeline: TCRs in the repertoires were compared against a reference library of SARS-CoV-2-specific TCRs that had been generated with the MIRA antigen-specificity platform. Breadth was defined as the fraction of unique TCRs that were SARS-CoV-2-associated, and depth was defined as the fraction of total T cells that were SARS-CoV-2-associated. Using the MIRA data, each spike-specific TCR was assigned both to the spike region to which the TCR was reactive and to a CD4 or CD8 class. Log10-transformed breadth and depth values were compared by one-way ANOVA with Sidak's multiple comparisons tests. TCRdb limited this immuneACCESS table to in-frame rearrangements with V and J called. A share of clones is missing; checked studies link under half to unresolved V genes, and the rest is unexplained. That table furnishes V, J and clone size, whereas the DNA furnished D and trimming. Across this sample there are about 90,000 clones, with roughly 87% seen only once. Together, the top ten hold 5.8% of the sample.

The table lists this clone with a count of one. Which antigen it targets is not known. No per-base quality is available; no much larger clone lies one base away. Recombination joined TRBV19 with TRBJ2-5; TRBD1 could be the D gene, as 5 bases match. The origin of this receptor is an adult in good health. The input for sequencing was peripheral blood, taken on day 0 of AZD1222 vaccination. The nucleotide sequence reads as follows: TGTGCCAGTAGTCCTTGGGGCAGGGACCAAGAGACCCAGTACTTC. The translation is CASSPWGRDQETQYF.